This T cell receptor beta chain was captured by sequencing in a study of blood T cell repertoires in COVID-19. Study information: PBMCs, B-cell-depleted T cells, or T cells provided the cDNA or gDNA that made up the material.

As processed by the authors: Estimation of nucleated cell counts was performed using reference gene primer amplification. Libraries were prepared by immunoSEQ multiplex PCR; TCRdb keeps only in-frame clonotypes and omits some of them. D and trimming were read from the DNA, whereas the V and J calls and clone size are those reported in that table. The sample contains just over 250,000 clones, approximately 89% of which appear only once. The CDR3 is 15 residues long. CDR1 and CDR2 (germline): MNHNS, SASEGT. V dropped 3 bases and J dropped 2 bases, with 11 bases sitting between them. The J gene is TRBJ2-1, the V gene TRBV6-1; TRBD2 might be the D (6 bases). The receptor comes from a woman aged 45-65 years with acute or convalescent COVID-19. Sequencing was done on a sample of peripheral blood. CDR3 residues: CASSEMRGTYNEQFF. CDR3 in DNA: TGTGCCAGCAGTGAGATGCGGGGAACCTACAATGAGCAGTTCTTC.